The source of this T cell receptor beta chain is a study of control samples from healthy donors and cancer patients. Clones were read by immunoSEQ multiplex PCR, and TCRdb kept only the in-frame ones, dropping some. The sample carries about 110,000 clones, roughly four fifths recorded once. The CDR3 runs 13 residues. Trimming took 6 bases from V and 1 from J, leaving 9 bases between them. The chain carries TRBV12-3 or TRBV12-4 and TRBJ1-1; D is ambiguous. This sequence originates from a man in his late teens or twenties in good health. Sequenced: blood. Written as DNA, the CDR3 is TGTGCCAGCAGGCCGACTTCGAACACTGAAGCTTTCTTT. It codes for CASRPTSNTEAFF.